This TCR beta chain came from a study of cytomegalovirus exposure and HLA in healthy donors. General observations from the study: Relative to equally common others, HLA-associated TCR beta chains showed greater clonal expansion in a later analysis. Donors belonging to an Asian-associated ancestry cluster reportedly showed fewer N-insertions in productive TCRs than the approximately 690-donor mean, according to what a later analysis found.

With regard to this clone: Its specificity is not known.

The CDR3 runs 14 residues. Trimming took off 4 bases at V and 1 base at J, with 10 bases between the two ends. The V gene's germline CDR1 is SGHTA and CDR2 FQGTGA. The PCR contained 60 Vbeta and 13 Jbeta primers. Repertoires were generated with immunoSEQ multiplex PCR, while TCRdb's copy carries only in-frame clones and drops some. The repertoire shows around 75,000 clones; the top ten hold roughly an eighth. This TCR was recovered from a man in his forties or fifties in good health and CMV-seropositive. Material: PBMCs. J is TRBJ1-1 and V is TRBV7-3; possible D gene TRBD1, 5 bases. CDR3 loop: CASSSGLPNTEAFF. CDR3 nucleotides: TGTGCCAGCAGCTCGGGACTGCCGAACACTGAAGCTTTCTTT.